These T cell receptor beta chains were read from a single sample in a study of CD8 T cells in Susac syndrome. TCRdb fed the immunoSEQ multiplex PCR reads into MiXCR, producing one record per CDR3 protein. The profile shows some 150,000 distinct CDR3 sequences, 90% to 95% of them singletons. Sequencing was done on a sample of CD8+ T cells from PBMCs. Receptors were obtained from a human donor with multiple sclerosis. The CDR3 runs from the conserved cysteine through the conserved F or W. The order of the fields is clone size, V gene, D gene, J gene, CDR3 DNA, CDR3 protein. D genes are given only for firm matches. Size is stated for part of the rows, as once, few or many counts, or as a class when the clone is expanded.

.	TRBV27	TRBD2	TRBJ2-1	TGTGCCAGCCGGCCCGGGACTAGGGACAATGAGCAGTTCTTC	CASRPGTRDNEQFF
.	TRBV7-2	.	TRBJ1-2	TGTGCCAGCAGATATACCGTGGCAGGGAACTATGGCTACACCTTC	CASRYTVAGNYGYTF
.	TRBV29-1	TRBD1	TRBJ2-7	TGCAGCGTTGAAGATCTCGAGGGGGCGCAGGAGCAGTACTTC	CSVEDLEGAQEQYF
.	TRBV7-8	.	TRBJ1-6	TGTGCCAGCAGCCCACAGGACAGTTATAATTCACCCCTCCACTTT	CASSPQDSYNSPLHF
.	TRBV9	.	TRBJ2-4	TGTGCCAGCAGCTCATCCGGGACAGCCAAAAACATTCAGTACTTC	CASSSSGTAKNIQYF
.	TRBV30	TRBD2	TRBJ2-1	TGTGCCTGGAGTGGAACTGAGCGGGGCATTGAGCAGTTCTTC	CAWSGTERGIEQFF
.	TRBV7-8	.	TRBJ2-1	TGTGCCAGCAGCTTAGCCGGACCTCGGGGAAATGAGCAGTTCTTC	CASSLAGPRGNEQFF
.	TRBV7-2	TRBD2	TRBJ2-1	TGTGCCAGCAGCTCTATGACTAGCGGGGTATACAATGAGCAGTTCTTC	CASSSMTSGVYNEQFF
.	TRBV15	.	TRBJ2-1	TGTGCCACCAGCACCGTTGAGGGGGAGCACAATGAGCAGTTCTTC	CATSTVEGEHNEQFF
.	TRBV19	.	TRBJ1-2	TGTGCCAGTAGTATAGCACCTCGGAATGGCTACACCTTC	CASSIAPRNGYTF
.	TRBV28	.	TRBJ2-2	TGTGCCAGTCGGCCGGACGAGGGAACCCCCGGGGAGCTGTTTTTT	CASRPDEGTPGELFF
.	TRBV13	.	TRBJ2-3	TGTGCCAGCACCGAGCGCGGCACAGATACGCAGTATTTT	CASTERGTDTQYF
.	TRBV18	TRBD1	TRBJ2-1	TGTGCCAGCTCACCCTCCGGGACAGTAAGATTTAGGAATGAGCAGTTCTTC	CASSPSGTVRFRNEQFF
.	TRBV7-9	.	TRBJ2-1	TGTGCCAGCAGCCTAGGGGAAGGACGGAATGAGCAGTTCTTC	CASSLGEGRNEQFF
.	TRBV2	.	TRBJ2-7	TGTGCCAGCACAGGACAATTCTACGAGCAGTACTTC	CASTGQFYEQYF
.	TRBV20-1	.	TRBJ2-7	TGCAGTGCTAGAGATCAGGGATACTCCTACGAGCAGTACTTC	CSARDQGYSYEQYF
.	TRBV5-1	.	TRBJ2-7	TGCGCCAGCAGCTGGGGGGCAGGGGGCTCCTACGAGCAGTACTTC	CASSWGAGGSYEQYF
.	TRBV29-1	.	TRBJ1-3	TGCAGCGTTGAAGATCAAGACAGCCACTCTGGAAACACCATATATTTT	CSVEDQDSHSGNTIYF
.	TRBV7-9	TRBD1	TRBJ1-1	TGTGCCAGCAGGACAGGGGCGAACACTGAAGCTTTCTTT	CASRTGANTEAFF
.	TRBV20-1	TRBD1	TRBJ1-6	TGCAGTGCTAGAGATTCAGGGGGCGGAGGGAGCTCCTATAATTCACCCCTCCACTTT	CSARDSGGGGSSYNSPLHF
.	TRBV10-3	.	TRBJ2-3	TGTGCCATCAGCATTCCCGCCGATGGACACGACACAGATACGCAGTATTTT	CAISIPADGHDTDTQYF
.	TRBV6-7	TRBD1	TRBJ2-1	TGTGCCAGCAGTGCTCCCGGGACAGGGCTTTACAATGAGCAGTTCTTC	CASSAPGTGLYNEQFF
.	TRBV7-6	.	TRBJ2-2	TGTGCCAGCAGCTTAGGTTGGCAGGTTAACACCGGGGAGCTGTTTTTT	CASSLGWQVNTGELFF
.	TRBV9	.	TRBJ1-4	TGTGCCAGCAGCGTAGCTATCGGGGGGAATGAAAAACTGTTTTTT	CASSVAIGGNEKLFF
.	TRBV5-1	.	TRBJ2-2	TGCGCCAGCAGACAGGGACTCAACACCGGGGAGCTGTTTTTT	CASRQGLNTGELFF
.	TRBV6-4	.	TRBJ1-1	TGTGCCAGCAGTGAGGGGGGGACGAACACTGAAGCTTTCTTT	CASSEGGTNTEAFF
.	TRBV6-5	.	TRBJ2-1	TGTGCCAGCAGTTACTGGGGCAATGAGCAGTTCTTC	CASSYWGNEQFF
few	TRBV27	.	TRBJ2-1	TGTGCCAGCAGTTTAGCCCCGCATGAGCAGTTCTTC	CASSLAPHEQFF
.	TRBV6-4	.	TRBJ2-3	TGTGCCAGCAGTGACTCAACGTCTAGCACAGATACGCAGTATTTT	CASSDSTSSTDTQYF
once	TRBV30	TRBD1	TRBJ2-7	TGTGCCTGGAGTCCATATACAGGGGGCAGAGGAGACGAGCAGTACTTC	CAWSPYTGGRGDEQYF
.	TRBV5-6	TRBD1	TRBJ1-2	TGTGCCAGCAGCCTTGGACAGGACTACACCTTC	CASSLGQDYTF
.	TRBV30	TRBD2	TRBJ2-5	TGTGCCTGGAGTGTATGGCTAGCGGGGAAAGAGACCCAGTACTTC	CAWSVWLAGKETQYF
.	TRBV28	TRBD2	TRBJ2-3	TGTGCCAGCAGTTTGCTAGCGGCTTCTAGCACAGATACGCAGTATTTT	CASSLLAASSTDTQYF
.	TRBV7-9	.	TRBJ2-3	TGTGCCAGCAGCGGCCTTTATGACGGGGACACAGATACGCAGTATTTT	CASSGLYDGDTDTQYF
.	TRBV6-2/TRBV6-3	.	TRBJ2-3	TGTGCCAGCAGTTACCCCACAGATACGCAGTATTTT	CASSYPTDTQYF
.	TRBV29-1	.	TRBJ1-2	TGCAGCGCCACGACAGGACCCTATGGCTACACCTTC	CSATTGPYGYTF
.	TRBV9	TRBD1	TRBJ2-1	TGTGCCAGCAGCGGGGGACGACAGGGTAACTACAATGAGCAGTTCTTC	CASSGGRQGNYNEQFF
.	TRBV7-9	TRBD2	TRBJ2-1	TGTGCCAGCAGCTTAGAGGCCGGTAGCGGGGGGCCAGGAGAGCAGTTCTTC	CASSLEAGSGGPGEQFF